A selection of T cell receptor beta chains follows, all from one sample in a study of blood T cell repertoires in COVID-19. Here immunoSEQ multiplex PCR was the method, and the copy in TCRdb shows in-frame clones only, minus some. The top ten hold just over 7% of the sample, which has 300,000 to 400,000 clones, 85% seen once. The sequencing input was peripheral blood. The source is a human donor in a cohort sampled during active COVID-19. CDR3s include the opening cysteine and the closing phenylalanine or tryptophan. A D gene is named only where the DNA matches it firmly. Clone size is stated in some rows and not others, as once, few, many or a class when expanded.

v_call	clone_size	d_call	j_call	cdr3_aa	cdr3_nt
TRBV15	.	.	TRBJ1-1	CATSKSPEAFF	TGTGCCACCAGCAAAAGCCCTGAAGCTTTCTTT
TRBV5-1	.	TRBD1	TRBJ1-1	CASSFHPLTGFESEAFF	TGCGCCAGCAGCTTCCACCCATTGACAGGGTTTGAGAGTGAAGCTTTCTTT
TRBV24-1	.	.	TRBJ2-1	CATSDSSGQGFYNEQFF	TGTGCCACCAGTGATTCGTCCGGGCAGGGCTTCTACAATGAGCAGTTCTTC
TRBV2	.	.	TRBJ1-5	CASSGLTGQGQPQHF	TGTGCCAGCAGTGGATTAACAGGGCAAGGTCAGCCCCAGCATTTT
TRBV9	.	TRBD1	TRBJ1-1	CASSVGPQGGTEAFF	TGTGCCAGCAGCGTAGGACCACAGGGGGGCACTGAAGCTTTCTTT
TRBV10-1	.	.	TRBJ2-3	CASSEIQGRTDTQYF	TGCGCCAGCAGTGAGATACAGGGTCGCACAGATACGCAGTATTTT
TRBV6-5	.	.	TRBJ1-5	CASSRRDNQPQHF	TGTGCCAGCAGCAGACGGGACAATCAGCCCCAGCATTTT
TRBV2	few	.	TRBJ1-4	CASMMARGNEKLFF	TGTGCCAGCATGATGGCCAGGGGCAACGAAAAACTGTTTTTT
TRBV5-1	.	TRBD2	TRBJ2-1	CASSPIAGVTLYNEQFF	TGCGCCAGCAGCCCCATAGCGGGGGTGACGCTTTACAATGAGCAGTTCTTC
TRBV24-1	.	.	TRBJ1-2	CATSDPTQAGGYTF	TGTGCCACCAGTGACCCAACACAGGCGGGAGGCTACACCTTC
TRBV5-1	.	TRBD1	TRBJ1-1	CASSPRGPAFF	TGCGCCAGCAGCCCGAGGGGGCCGGCTTTCTTT
TRBV5-1	.	.	TRBJ1-5	CASSTREPQHF	TGCGCCAGCAGCACTAGGGAGCCCCAGCATTTT
TRBV5-5	.	.	TRBJ2-7	CASSTNAALTNEQYF	TGTGCCAGCAGCACCAACGCAGCACTAACAAATGAGCAGTACTTC